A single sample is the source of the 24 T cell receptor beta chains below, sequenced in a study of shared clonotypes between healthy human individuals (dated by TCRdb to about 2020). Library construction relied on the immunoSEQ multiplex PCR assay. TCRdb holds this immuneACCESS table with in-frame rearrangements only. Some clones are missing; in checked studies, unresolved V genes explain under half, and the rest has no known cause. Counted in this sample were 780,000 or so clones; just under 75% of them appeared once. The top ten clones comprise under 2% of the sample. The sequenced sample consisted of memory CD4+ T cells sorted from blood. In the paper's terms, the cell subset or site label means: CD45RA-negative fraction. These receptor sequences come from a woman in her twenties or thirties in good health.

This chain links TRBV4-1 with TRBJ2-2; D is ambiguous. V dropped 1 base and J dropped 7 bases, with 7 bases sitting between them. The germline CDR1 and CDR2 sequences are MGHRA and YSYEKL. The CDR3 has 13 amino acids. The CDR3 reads CASSQAGFGELFF. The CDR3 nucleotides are TGCGCCAGCAGCCAAGCTGGCTTCGGGGAGCTGTTTTTT.

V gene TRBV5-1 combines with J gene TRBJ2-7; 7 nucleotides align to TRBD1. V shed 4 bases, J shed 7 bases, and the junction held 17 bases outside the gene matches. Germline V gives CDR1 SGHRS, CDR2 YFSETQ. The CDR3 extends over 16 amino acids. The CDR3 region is CASSLGDSPKGWEQYF. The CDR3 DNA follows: TGCGCCAGCAGCCTCGGGGACAGTCCCAAGGGATGGGAGCAGTACTTC.

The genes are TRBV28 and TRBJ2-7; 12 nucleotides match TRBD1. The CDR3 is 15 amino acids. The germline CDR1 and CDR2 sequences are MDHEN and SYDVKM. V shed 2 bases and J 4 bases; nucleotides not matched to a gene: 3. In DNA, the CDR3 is TGTGCCAGCAGTTTAGAGGGACAGGGGGCATACGAGCAGTACTTC. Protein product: CASSLEGQGAYEQYF.

The CDR3 is CASSRLGLAGDLGNIQYF. The DNA of the CDR3 is TGCGCCAGCAGCCGGCTGGGACTAGCGGGAGACCTCGGAAACATTCAGTACTTC. The chain has TRBV4-1 and TRBJ2-4; 14 bases align to TRBD2. CDR3 length: 18 residues. V lost 4 bases to trimming and J lost 6 bases; unmatched junction nucleotides: 11. Germline V lookup: CDR1 MGHRA, CDR2 YSYEKL.

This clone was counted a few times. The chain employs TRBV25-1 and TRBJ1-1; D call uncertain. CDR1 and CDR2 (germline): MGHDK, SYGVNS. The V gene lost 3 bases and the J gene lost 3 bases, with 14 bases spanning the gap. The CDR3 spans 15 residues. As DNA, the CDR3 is TGTGCCAGCAGTGACCGCGCGGTCGGGGACACTGAAGCTTTCTTT. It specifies CASSDRAVGDTEAFF.

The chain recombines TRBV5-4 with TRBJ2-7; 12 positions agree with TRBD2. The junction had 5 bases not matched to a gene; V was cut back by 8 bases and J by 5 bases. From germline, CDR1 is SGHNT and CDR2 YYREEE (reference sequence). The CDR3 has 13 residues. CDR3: CASFTSGRNEQYF. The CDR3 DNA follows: TGTGCCAGTTTCACTAGCGGGAGGAACGAGCAGTACTTC.

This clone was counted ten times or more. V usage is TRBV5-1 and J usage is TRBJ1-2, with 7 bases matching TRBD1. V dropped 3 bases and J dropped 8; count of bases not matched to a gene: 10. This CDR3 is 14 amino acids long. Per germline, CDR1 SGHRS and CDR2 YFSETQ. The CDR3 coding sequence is TGCGCCAGCAGCTCGGGCCGGGACAGTGGAGGCTACACCTTC. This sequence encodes CASSSGRDSGGYTF. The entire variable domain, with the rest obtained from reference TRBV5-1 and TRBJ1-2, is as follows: KAGVTQTPRYLIKTRGQQVTLSCSPISGHRSVSWYQQTPGQGLQFLFEYFSETQRNKGNFPGRFSGRQFSNSRSEMNVSTLELGDSALYLCASSSGRDSGGYTFGSGTRLTVV.

Written as DNA, the CDR3 is TGTGCCAGTAGTACAAGGACGGGACCCAACGTCGGGGAGCAGTTCTTC. Translating gives CASSTRTGPNVGEQFF. This chain uses TRBV19 with TRBJ2-1; D tentatively fits TRBD1 or TRBD2 (5 bases each). Germline values: CDR1 LNHDA, CDR2 SQIVND (reference sequence). V was trimmed by 4 bases and J by 10 bases, leaving 23 bases between them. This CDR3 comprises 16 residues. The entire variable domain, with the rest obtained from reference TRBV19 and TRBJ2-1, is as follows: DGGITQSPKYLFRKEGQNVTLSCEQNLNHDAMYWYRQDPGQGLRLIYYSQIVNDFQKGDIAEGYSVSREKKESFPLTVTSAQKNPTAFYLCASSTRTGPNVGEQFFGPGTRLTVL.

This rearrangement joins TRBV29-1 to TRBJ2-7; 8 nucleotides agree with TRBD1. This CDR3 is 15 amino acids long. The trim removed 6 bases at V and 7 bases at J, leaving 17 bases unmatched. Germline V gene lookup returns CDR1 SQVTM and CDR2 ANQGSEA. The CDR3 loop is CSVCKPGQEPREQYF. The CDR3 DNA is TGCAGCGTATGTAAACCGGGACAGGAGCCCAGAGAGCAGTACTTC.

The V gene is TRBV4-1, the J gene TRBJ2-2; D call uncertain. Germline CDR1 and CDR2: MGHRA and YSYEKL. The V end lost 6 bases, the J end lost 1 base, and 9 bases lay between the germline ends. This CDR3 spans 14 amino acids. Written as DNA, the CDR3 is TGCGCCAGCAGATACGCTCAGAACACCGGGGAGCTGTTTTTT. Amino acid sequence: CASRYAQNTGELFF.

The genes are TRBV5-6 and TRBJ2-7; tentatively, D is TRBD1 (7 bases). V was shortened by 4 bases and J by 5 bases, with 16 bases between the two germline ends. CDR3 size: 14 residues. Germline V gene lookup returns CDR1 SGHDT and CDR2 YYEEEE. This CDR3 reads CASSQQGTGNEQYF. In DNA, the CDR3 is TGTGCCAGCAGCCAACAGGGGACTGGGAACGAGCAGTACTTC.

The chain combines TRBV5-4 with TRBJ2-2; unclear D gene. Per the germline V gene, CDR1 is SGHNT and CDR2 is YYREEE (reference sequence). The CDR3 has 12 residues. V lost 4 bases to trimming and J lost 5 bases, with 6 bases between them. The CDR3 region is CASSKHTGELFF. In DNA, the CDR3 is TGTGCCAGCAGCAAACATACCGGGGAGCTGTTTTTT.

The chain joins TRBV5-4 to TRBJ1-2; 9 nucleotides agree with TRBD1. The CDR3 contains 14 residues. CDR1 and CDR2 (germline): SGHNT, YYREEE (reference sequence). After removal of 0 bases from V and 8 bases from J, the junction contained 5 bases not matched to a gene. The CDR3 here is CASSLGQGEWGYTF. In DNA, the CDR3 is TGTGCCAGCAGCTTGGGACAGGGGGAGTGGGGCTACACCTTC.

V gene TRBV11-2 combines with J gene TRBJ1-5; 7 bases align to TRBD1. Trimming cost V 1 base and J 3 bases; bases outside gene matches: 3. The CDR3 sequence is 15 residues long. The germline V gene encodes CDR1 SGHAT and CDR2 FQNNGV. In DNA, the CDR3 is TGTGCCAGCAGCTTAGGAGGGGGCTTCAATCAGCCCCAGCATTTT. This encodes CASSLGGGFNQPQHF.

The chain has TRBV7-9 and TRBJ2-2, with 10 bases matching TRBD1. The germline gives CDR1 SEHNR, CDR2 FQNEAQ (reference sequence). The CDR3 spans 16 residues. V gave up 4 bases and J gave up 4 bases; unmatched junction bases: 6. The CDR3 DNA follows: TGTGCCAGCAGCTCTCGGACAGGGGGAGTCACCGGGGAGCTGTTTTTT. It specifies CASSSRTGGVTGELFF.

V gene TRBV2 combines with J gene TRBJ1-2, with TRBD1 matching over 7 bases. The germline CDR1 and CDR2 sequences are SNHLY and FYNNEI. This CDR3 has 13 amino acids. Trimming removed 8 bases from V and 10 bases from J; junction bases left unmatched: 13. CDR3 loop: CASGASTGTDYTF. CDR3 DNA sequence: TGTGCCAGCGGAGCTTCGACAGGGACGGACTACACCTTC.

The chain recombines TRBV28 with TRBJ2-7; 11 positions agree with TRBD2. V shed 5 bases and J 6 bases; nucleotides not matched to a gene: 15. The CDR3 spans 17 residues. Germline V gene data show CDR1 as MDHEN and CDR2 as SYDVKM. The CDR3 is CASSPPASGRSEGEQYF. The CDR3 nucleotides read TGTGCCAGCAGTCCGCCCGCTAGCGGGAGGTCCGAGGGCGAGCAGTACTTC.

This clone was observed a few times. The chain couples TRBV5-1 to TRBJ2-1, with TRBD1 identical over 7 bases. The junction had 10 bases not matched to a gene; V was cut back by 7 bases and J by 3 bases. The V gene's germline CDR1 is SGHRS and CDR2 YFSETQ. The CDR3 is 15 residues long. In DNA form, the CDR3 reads TGCGCCAGCGGGAAGGACAGGCCTGACTACAATGAGCAGTTCTTC. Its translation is CASGKDRPDYNEQFF.

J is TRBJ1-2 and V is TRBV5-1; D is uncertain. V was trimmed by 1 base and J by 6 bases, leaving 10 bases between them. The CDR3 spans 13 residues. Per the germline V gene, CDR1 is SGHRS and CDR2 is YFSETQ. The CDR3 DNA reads TGCGCCAGCAGCTTGTTGGAGGGTGATGGCTACACCTTC. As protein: CASSLLEGDGYTF.

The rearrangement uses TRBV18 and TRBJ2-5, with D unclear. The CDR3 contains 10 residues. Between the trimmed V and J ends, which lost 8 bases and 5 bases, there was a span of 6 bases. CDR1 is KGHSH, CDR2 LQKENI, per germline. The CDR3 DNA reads TGTGCCAGCGCCGAGGAGACCCAGTACTTC. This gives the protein CASAEETQYF.

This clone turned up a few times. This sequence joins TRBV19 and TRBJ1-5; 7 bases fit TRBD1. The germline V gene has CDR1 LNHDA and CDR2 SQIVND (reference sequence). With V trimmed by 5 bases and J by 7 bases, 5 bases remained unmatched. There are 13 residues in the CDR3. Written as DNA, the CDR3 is TGTGCCAGTAGTGACAGGGATGGACAGCCCCAGCATTTT. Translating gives CASSDRDGQPQHF.

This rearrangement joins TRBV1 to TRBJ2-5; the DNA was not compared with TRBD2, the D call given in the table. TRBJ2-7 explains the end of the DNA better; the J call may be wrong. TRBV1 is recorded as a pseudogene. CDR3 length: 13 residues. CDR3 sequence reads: CTSSLAASYEQYF. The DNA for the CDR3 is TGCACCAGCAGCCTAGCGGCCTCCTACGAGCAGTACTTC.

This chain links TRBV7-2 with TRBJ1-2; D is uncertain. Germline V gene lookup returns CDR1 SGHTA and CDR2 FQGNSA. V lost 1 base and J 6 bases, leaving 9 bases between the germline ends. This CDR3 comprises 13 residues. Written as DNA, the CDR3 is TGTGCCAGCAGCTTAGGAGGTTTCGATGGCTACACCTTC. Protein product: CASSLGGFDGYTF. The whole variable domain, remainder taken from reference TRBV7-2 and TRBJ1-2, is GAGVSQSPSNKVTEKGKDVELRCDPISGHTALYWYRQSLGQGLEFLIYFQGNSAPDKSGLPSDRFSAERTGGSVSTLTIQRTQQEDSAVYLCASSLGGFDGYTFGSGTRLTVV.

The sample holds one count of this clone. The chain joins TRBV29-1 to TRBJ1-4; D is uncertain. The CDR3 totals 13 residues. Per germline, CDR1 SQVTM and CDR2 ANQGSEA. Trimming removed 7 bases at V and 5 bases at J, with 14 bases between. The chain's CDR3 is CSGTTKQNEKLFF. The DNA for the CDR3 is TGCAGCGGAACCACGAAACAAAATGAAAAACTGTTTTTT.